The TCR beta chain under discussion was sequenced for a study of T cells after somatic rescue of genetic block. Only in-frame clones appear in the TCRdb table, and some are missing; sequencing was by immunoSEQ multiplex PCR. The repertoire holds roughly 70,000 clones, with 92% as singletons. In germline, CDR1 is SGHNT, CDR2 YYREEE (reference sequence). The CDR3 covers 15 residues. Between the trimmed V and J ends, which lost 4 bases and 1 base, there was a span of 14 bases. The receptor was derived from a man aged 35-49 years. Sequencing was carried out using peripheral blood mononuclear cells (PBMCs). This chain links TRBV5-4 with TRBJ1-1, with D perhaps TRBD1 (5 bases). For the CDR3, the DNA is TGTGCCAGCAGCCCCGGGACCTTGGGGAACACTGAAGCTTTCTTT. It codes for CASSPGTLGNTEAFF.